The entry that follows covers one T cell receptor (beta chain) sequence. Original analysis: The authors estimated nucleated cell counts from reference gene primer amplification. Sequencing was performed with immunoSEQ multiplex PCR; in TCRdb, only in-frame clones are kept and a portion is missing. D and trimming were read from the DNA, whereas the V and J calls and clone size are those reported in that table. The table records 130,000 or so clones, more than 70% of them present only once. This sample stems from a study of blood T cell repertoires in COVID-19. Study in general: The United States, Italy and Spain were the sources of the acute and convalescent COVID-19 samples. PBMCs, B-cell-depleted T cells, or T cells were the source of the cDNA or gDNA that made up the material.

The CDR3 runs 15 residues. The germline V gene encodes CDR1 MNHNY and CDR2 SVGAGI (reference sequence). V was cut by 3 bases and J by 4 bases, with 13 bases left in between. Sequencing was done on a sample of peripheral blood. This chain connects TRBV6-6 to TRBJ1-3; TRBD1 is a possible D gene (5 bases). This sequence originates from a woman aged 60-75 years with acute or convalescent COVID-19. The CDR3 DNA follows: TGTGCCAGCAGTTATGGGGCCGGTACAGGAAACACCATATATTTT. The encoded protein is CASSYGAGTGNTIYF.